This T cell receptor beta chain appears in the sequencing data of a study of early T cells in non-severe SARS-CoV-2 infection. Background on the study: RNA in bulk from unsorted whole blood was sequenced, and chains were unpaired.

The study's findings and limits: Anti-spike CD8 specificities were favored by VDJdb matching, whose results missed private and CD4 specificities.

Attachment of unique molecular identifiers was made to individual cDNA molecules. Each CDR3 protein is one row after TCRdb ran MiXCR on the 5' RACE reads. Among just under 65,000 distinct CDR3 sequences, around 14% were seen once, and the ten largest hold roughly 4.2%. The CDR3 totals 12 residues. Per germline, CDR1 SGHTA and CDR2 FQGNSA. With 5 bases clipped from V and 6 bases from J, the junction kept 3 bases outside the gene matches. A remark on this clonotype: Its antigen is currently unknown.

The source material was whole blood. The clonotype comes from an adult who was a healthcare worker with PCR-confirmed SARS-CoV-2 infection or an uninfected control (not recorded which). The chain joins TRBV7-2 to TRBJ1-1, with 7 bases aligning to TRBD1. The CDR3 protein is CASSTGAPEAFF. CDR3 bases: TGTGCCAGCAGCACAGGGGCCCCTGAAGCTTTCTTT.